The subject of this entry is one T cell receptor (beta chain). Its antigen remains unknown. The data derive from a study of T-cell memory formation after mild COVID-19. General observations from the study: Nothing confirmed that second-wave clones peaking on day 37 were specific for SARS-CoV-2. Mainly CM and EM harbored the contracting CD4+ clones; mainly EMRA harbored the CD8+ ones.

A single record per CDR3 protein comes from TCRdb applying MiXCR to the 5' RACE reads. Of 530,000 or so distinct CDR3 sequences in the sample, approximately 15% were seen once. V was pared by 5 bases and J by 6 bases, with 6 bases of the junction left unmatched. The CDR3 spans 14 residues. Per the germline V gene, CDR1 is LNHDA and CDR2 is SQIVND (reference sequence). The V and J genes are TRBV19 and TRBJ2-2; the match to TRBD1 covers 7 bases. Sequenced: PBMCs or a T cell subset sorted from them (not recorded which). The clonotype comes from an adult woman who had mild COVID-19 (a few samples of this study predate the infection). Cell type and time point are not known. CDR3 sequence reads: CASSVQGNPGELFF. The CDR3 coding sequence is TGTGCCAGTAGTGTACAGGGGAATCCCGGGGAGCTGTTTTTT.